This is a list of T cell receptor beta chains from one sample in a study of cytomegalovirus exposure and HLA in healthy donors. This table comes from immunoSEQ multiplex PCR, and its TCRdb copy is limited to in-frame clones, with some not included. The sample holds over 150,000 clones, roughly four fifths seen once. The sample comprised PBMCs. Receptor source: a man in his 60s in good health and CMV-seronegative. The CDR3 runs from the conserved cysteine through the conserved F or W. Each record gives: J gene, V gene, D gene, clone size, CDR3 protein, CDR3 DNA. The D gene is left open where the match is weak. Part of the rows lack a size; the others show once, few, many or a class for expanded clones.

TRBJ2-5 TRBV2 NA NA CASSTDQTRVGGQYF TGTGCCAGCAGTACCGATCAGACACGGGTCGGGGGCCAGTACTTC
TRBJ2-1 TRBV7-9 NA few CASSLSLYNEQFF TGTGCCAGCAGCTTATCTCTGTACAATGAGCAGTTCTTC
TRBJ2-1 TRBV7-2 TRBD2 few CASSLVGDTSGGRNNEQFF TGCGCCAGCAGCTTAGTCGGCGATACTAGCGGGGGGCGGAACAATGAGCAGTTCTTC
TRBJ2-7 TRBV7-2 TRBD1 NA CASSSQGGYEQYF TGTGCCAGCAGCTCACAGGGGGGCTACGAGCAGTACTTC
TRBJ2-1 TRBV6-5 NA NA CASSGVAEQFF TGTGCCAGCAGTGGGGTAGCGGAGCAGTTCTTC
TRBJ2-3 TRBV7-2 TRBD2 NA CASSSTGGTQYF TGTGCCAGCAGCTCTACGGGAGGTACGCAGTATTTT
TRBJ2-5 TRBV9 TRBD2 NA CASSVGGQAGGGETQYF TGTGCCAGCAGCGTAGGGGGGCAAGCGGGGGGAGGAGAGACCCAGTACTTC
TRBJ1-3 TRBV7-2 NA few CASSLDTGTGNTIYF TGTGCCAGCAGCCTTGATACAGGGACTGGAAACACCATATATTTT
TRBJ1-1 TRBV6-5 TRBD1 NA CASSWRQGVVDTEAFF TGTGCCAGCAGTTGGCGACAGGGGGTTGTCGACACTGAAGCTTTCTTT
TRBJ2-7 TRBV28 TRBD1 NA CASSRDRVLYEQYF TGTGCCAGCAGTCGGGACAGGGTCCTGTACGAGCAGTACTTC
TRBJ1-4 TRBV4-2 NA NA CASSQEQGLGNEKLFF TGTGCCAGCAGCCAAGAACAGGGCTTGGGTAATGAAAAACTGTTTTTT
TRBJ1-3 TRBV6-6 TRBD1 NA CASSYGTDSGNTIYF TGTGCCAGCAGTTACGGGACAGACTCTGGAAACACCATATATTTT
TRBJ2-3 TRBV5-4 TRBD2 NA CASSPRTSGRLDTQYF TGTGCCAGCAGCCCGAGGACTAGCGGGAGGTTAGATACGCAGTATTTT
TRBJ2-1 TRBV7-9 TRBD2 NA CASSPPGLADNEQFF TGTGCCAGCAGCCCCCCGGGACTAGCAGACAATGAGCAGTTCTTC
TRBJ1-5 TRBV28 TRBD1 NA CASSFSGQGNQPQHF TGTGCCAGCAGTTTCTCAGGACAGGGCAATCAGCCCCAGCATTTT
TRBJ2-2 TRBV7-2 NA few CASSRGGDTGELFF TGTGCCAGCAGCCGAGGGGGGGACACCGGGGAGCTGTTTTTT
TRBJ2-5 TRBV5-1 TRBD1 NA CASRQGARETQYF TGCGCCAGCAGGCAGGGGGCGAGGGAGACCCAGTACTTC
TRBJ2-1 TRBV11-2 TRBD2 few CASSPPIRDYGSEQFF TGTGCCAGCAGCCCGCCCATTCGGGACTACGGTTCTGAGCAGTTCTTC
TRBJ2-3 TRBV2 NA NA CASSDSAGTDTQYF TGTGCCAGCAGTGACTCAGCGGGCACAGATACGCAGTATTTT
TRBJ2-7 TRBV28 NA NA CASSLWGSPRSYEQYF TGTGCCAGCAGTTTATGGGGCAGCCCTCGTTCCTACGAGCAGTACTTC
TRBJ1-3 TRBV5-1 NA NA CASSLAAGGNGNTIYF TGCGCCAGCAGCTTGGCGGCAGGAGGGAATGGAAACACCATATATTTT
TRBJ2-7 TRBV29-1 TRBD2 NA CSAVGGMGPYEQYF TGCAGCGCCGTCGGGGGGATGGGACCCTACGAGCAGTACTTC
TRBJ2-7 TRBV4-1 TRBD2 once CASSPGLAGGKSYEQYF TGCGCCAGCAGCCCCGGACTAGCGGGGGGAAAATCCTACGAGCAGTACTTC
TRBJ2-7 TRBV7-2 NA NA CASSLVPGNEQYF TGTGCCAGCAGCTTAGTTCCAGGTAACGAGCAGTACTTC
TRBJ2-7 TRBV28 NA NA CASSFGTREQYF TGTGCCAGCAGTTTCGGGACAAGGGAGCAGTACTTC
TRBJ2-3 TRBV6-4 NA NA CASSPGHTDTQYF TGTGCCAGCAGCCCGGGTCACACAGATACGCAGTATTTT
TRBJ2-7 TRBV29-1 NA NA CSVEAGYLREQYF TGCAGCGTTGAGGCAGGGTATCTACGCGAGCAGTACTTC
TRBJ2-7 TRBV6-5 TRBD2 NA CASSQHSGGAEQYF TGTGCCAGCAGTCAACATAGCGGGGGGGCCGAGCAGTACTTC
TRBJ2-7 TRBV7-2 NA NA CASSLAGGPYEQYF TGTGCCAGCAGCTTAGCGGGGGGGCCTTACGAGCAGTACTTC
TRBJ1-2 TRBV28 NA once CASSPPFLYGYTF TGTGCCAGCAGTCCCCCCTTTCTCTATGGCTACACCTTC
TRBJ2-7 TRBV6-1 NA few CASTGARRGYEQYF TGTGCCAGCACTGGGGCCAGGCGGGGCTACGAGCAGTACTTC